The 10 T cell receptor beta chains in this list originate from one sample, sequenced in a study of regulatory and conventional T cells in RAG deficiency. The assay was immunoSEQ multiplex PCR, and TCRdb's table has in-frame clones only and misses some. The sample carries fewer than 35,000 clones, about nine tenths recorded once. This same sample was also part of a study on regulatory T cells. That paper notes: The PCR used 52 TRBV and 13 TRBJ primers.

The source material was CD8+ T cells sorted from blood. The receptors shown here come from a human donor in good health.

The rearrangement uses TRBV29-1 and TRBJ2-1; 11 positions match TRBD1. CDR1 and CDR2 (germline): SQVTM, ANQGSEA. This CDR3 spans 15 amino acids. The trim removed 6 bases at V and 0 bases at J, leaving 4 bases unmatched. Here the CDR3 DNA reads TGCAGCGTATGGGACAGGGGGAGCTCCTACAATGAGCAGTTCTTC. It codes for CSVWDRGSSYNEQFF.

V gene TRBV5-1 combines with J gene TRBJ2-3, with TRBD2 as a possible D gene (6 bases). V dropped 5 bases and J dropped 3 bases, with 16 bases sitting between them. The CDR3 has 15 residues. Germline CDR1 and CDR2: SGHRS and YFSETQ. CDR3 nucleotide sequence: TGCGCCAGCAGGGGGACGGGAGCAGGAACAGATACGCAGTATTTT. It codes for CASRGTGAGTDTQYF.

The chain has TRBV2 and TRBJ1-6, with 8 bases matching TRBD1. V lost 8 bases, J lost 6 bases, and 18 bases stayed unmatched. CDR1 and CDR2 (germline): SNHLY, FYNNEI. The CDR3 totals 18 residues. The CDR3 DNA sequence: TGTGCCAGCCGATACGGACAGGGTGGGTACTCGGGTAATTCACCCCTCCACTTT. It codes for CASRYGQGGYSGNSPLHF.

Remarks on this clone: At the DNA level, this CDR3 is encoded by other sequences in the same sample as well. The V gene is TRBV11-2, the J gene TRBJ2-3; D remains ambiguous. V shed 2 bases and J shed 0 bases, with 3 bases lying between them. The V gene's germline CDR1 is SGHAT and CDR2 FQNNGV. The CDR3 contains 13 residues. The CDR3 loop is CASSLSSTDTQYF. In DNA, the CDR3 is TGTGCCAGCAGCTTAAGCAGCACAGATACGCAGTATTTT.

This chain links TRBV7-9 with TRBJ1-2, with TRBD1 identical over 9 bases. J gave up 8 bases and V 5 bases, and 12 bases lay outside the gene matches. Germline V CDR1 and CDR2: SEHNR, FQNEAQ (reference sequence). This CDR3 has 15 residues. The DNA of the CDR3 is TGTGCCAGCAGCGATATGGGACAGGGACTGATGGGCTACACCTTC. Protein sequence: CASSDMGQGLMGYTF.

V usage is TRBV5-1 and J usage is TRBJ1-3; D is perhaps TRBD1 (5 bases). This CDR3 spans 15 amino acids. CDR1 is SGHRS and CDR2 is YFSETQ in the germline V gene. V was shortened by 0 bases and J by 1 base, with 8 bases between the two germline ends. CDR3 in DNA: TGCGCCAGCAGCTTGGTGGGGGATTCTGGAAACACCATATATTTT. It codes for CASSLVGDSGNTIYF.

The chain couples TRBV6-5 to TRBJ2-5, with D perhaps matching TRBD2 (5 bases). The germline V and J ends were trimmed by 5 bases and 5 bases, with 12 bases remaining between them. The CDR3 has 13 amino acids. The germline V gene has CDR1 MNHEY and CDR2 SVGAGI. DNA of the CDR3: TGTGCCAGCAGTGCGGACTTCTGGGAGACCCAGTACTTC. As protein: CASSADFWETQYF.

V is TRBV11-2 and J is TRBJ2-1; D possibly matches TRBD1 or TRBD2 (5 bases each). The V end was cut by 5 bases, the J end by 8 bases, with 13 bases between. There are 13 residues in the CDR3. Germline loops: CDR1 SGHAT, CDR2 FQNNGV. The CDR3 DNA is TGTGCCAGCAGCAGTAGTCGGGGCGATGAGCAGTTCTTC. It specifies CASSSSRGDEQFF. Full variable domain (outside the CDR3, taken from reference TRBV11-2 and TRBJ2-1): EAGVAQSPRYKIIEKRQSVAFWCNPISGHATLYWYQQILGQGPKLLIQFQNNGVVDDSQLPKDRFSAERLKGVDSTLKIQPAKLEDSAVYLCASSSSRGDEQFFGPGTRLTVL.

The chain recombines TRBV5-1 with TRBJ1-1; D is possibly TRBD1 (5 bases). V was trimmed by 4 bases and J by 0 bases, leaving 19 bases between them. The CDR3 runs to 17 residues. CDR1 SGHRS and CDR2 YFSETQ come from the germline V gene. CDR3 region: CASSKDGGPSMNTEAFF. CDR3 sequence (DNA): TGCGCCAGCAGCAAGGATGGGGGACCCTCCATGAACACTGAAGCTTTCTTT.

The genes are TRBV18 and TRBJ1-1; no definite D call. CDR3 size: 12 residues. Between the trimmed V and J ends, which lost 3 bases and 2 bases, there was a span of 4 bases. Germline CDR1 KGHSH, CDR2 LQKENI. This chain's CDR3 is CASSPLNTEAFF. The CDR3 DNA reads TGTGCCAGCTCACCGCTAAACACTGAAGCTTTCTTT.